This T cell receptor (beta chain) is drawn from a study of neurological immune-mediated disorders. About this clonotype itself: What it recognizes is unknown.

The CDR3 loop spans 14 amino acids. Germline CDR1 and CDR2: DFQATT and SNEGSKA (reference sequence). V lost 3 bases to trimming and J lost 6 bases; unmatched junction nucleotides: 5. Study-level findings and limits: According to phylogenetic grouping, one related-CDR3 cluster, a possible signature, contained the repertoires of 18 of 34 multiple sclerosis patients. Patients with HTLV-1-associated myelopathy showed the most TCR clonal expansion. Those with multiple sclerosis showed the least, falling below healthy controls.

5'RACE generated cDNA with 10-nucleotide random UMIs. From the 5' RACE reads, TCRdb called clonotypes with MiXCR, one entry per CDR3 protein. The data contain tens of thousands of distinct CDR3 sequences, roughly 3.2% of them singletons. The rearrangement joins TRBV20-1 to TRBJ2-1; 10 nucleotides align to TRBD2. The TCR originated in a woman aged 45-65 years with multiple sclerosis. Source material: PBMCs. CDR3 amino acids: CSARNIAGGNEQFF. CDR3 nucleotides: TGCAGTGCTAGGAACATAGCGGGGGGCAATGAGCAGTTCTTC.